Listed below are T cell receptor beta chains from one sample, sequenced in a study of neurological immune-mediated disorders. TCRdb re-called the 5' RACE reads through MiXCR, storing one row per CDR3 protein. The sample includes tens of thousands of distinct CDR3 sequences, 2.5% to 3% of them seen just once. The sequenced sample consisted of PBMCs. Source of these receptors: a woman in her twenties or thirties with multiple sclerosis. CDR3s include the opening cysteine and the closing phenylalanine or tryptophan.

v_gene: TRBV7-8; j_gene: TRBJ2-2; CDR3aa: CASRALEWEGHAGELFF
v_gene: TRBV9; j_gene: TRBJ1-3; CDR3aa: CASSVAGRGNSGNTIYF
v_gene: TRBV12-3/TRBV12-4; j_gene: TRBJ2-2; CDR3aa: CASRLGGSTGELFF
v_gene: TRBV10-3; j_gene: TRBJ1-1; CDR3aa: CAISARDSTEAFF
v_gene: TRBV6-4; j_gene: TRBJ2-1; CDR3aa: CASSDEPSGGYNEQFF
v_gene: TRBV7-2; j_gene: TRBJ1-5; CDR3aa: CASSLDGQADQPQHF
v_gene: TRBV10-3; j_gene: TRBJ1-1; CDR3aa: CAISPGQMNTEAFF
v_gene: TRBV5-5; j_gene: TRBJ2-4; CDR3aa: CASSLGTNIQYF
v_gene: TRBV2; j_gene: TRBJ2-7; CDR3aa: CASSGTGDYEQYF
v_gene: TRBV7-9; j_gene: TRBJ2-5; CDR3aa: CASSLIAAGGAETQYF
v_gene: TRBV15; j_gene: TRBJ2-7; CDR3aa: CATSSPLDRGNYEQYF
v_gene: TRBV3-1; j_gene: TRBJ2-2; CDR3aa: CASSRETGELFF
v_gene: TRBV7-2; j_gene: TRBJ2-1; CDR3aa: CASSFRLAGNNEQFF
v_gene: TRBV20-1; j_gene: TRBJ2-3; CDR3aa: CSARSASGTDTQYF
v_gene: TRBV20-1; j_gene: TRBJ2-5; CDR3aa: CSARNPGARQTQYF
v_gene: TRBV5-1; j_gene: TRBJ2-7; CDR3aa: CASTLSGRAYEQYF
v_gene: TRBV6-6; j_gene: TRBJ2-2; CDR3aa: CASSHPGVGATGELFF
v_gene: TRBV5-5; j_gene: TRBJ1-2; CDR3aa: CASSLGTGYLYGYTF
v_gene: TRBV5-5; j_gene: TRBJ2-5; CDR3aa: CASSSTIARGQGETQYF
v_gene: TRBV5-1; j_gene: TRBJ2-2; CDR3aa: CASSWGRENTGELFF
v_gene: TRBV6-2/TRBV6-3; j_gene: TRBJ2-2; CDR3aa: CASTPWAKQGAAGELFF
v_gene: TRBV6-5; j_gene: TRBJ2-7; CDR3aa: CASSEGTSYEQYF
v_gene: TRBV4-3; j_gene: TRBJ2-7; CDR3aa: CASSQEGRGLAGAVYEQYF
v_gene: TRBV20-1; j_gene: TRBJ2-1; CDR3aa: CSALSGRPSQFF
v_gene: TRBV12-3/TRBV12-4; j_gene: TRBJ2-3; CDR3aa: CASSPGPGGTQYF
v_gene: TRBV5-1; j_gene: TRBJ2-3; CDR3aa: CASSALGGRVSDTQYF
v_gene: TRBV27; j_gene: TRBJ2-1; CDR3aa: CASSFSGTNEQFF
v_gene: TRBV28; j_gene: TRBJ2-1; CDR3aa: CASIEGSSYNEQFF
v_gene: TRBV20-1; j_gene: TRBJ2-3; CDR3aa: CSASRDWKTDTQYF
v_gene: TRBV29-1; j_gene: TRBJ2-5; CDR3aa: CSVDLPGQETQYF
v_gene: TRBV20-1; j_gene: TRBJ2-1; CDR3aa: CSARDIAGGHNEQFF
v_gene: TRBV7-9; j_gene: TRBJ2-2; CDR3aa: CASSPWTGANTGELFF
v_gene: TRBV12-3/TRBV12-4; j_gene: TRBJ1-1; CDR3aa: CASTTEATEAFF
v_gene: TRBV6-5; j_gene: TRBJ2-7; CDR3aa: CASSYAGSYEQYF
v_gene: TRBV27; j_gene: TRBJ1-1; CDR3aa: CASKADMNTEAFF
v_gene: TRBV4-2; j_gene: TRBJ2-5; CDR3aa: CASSQAGQSQETQYF
v_gene: TRBV19; j_gene: TRBJ1-1; CDR3aa: CASSMSALLEAFF
v_gene: TRBV7-8; j_gene: TRBJ2-3; CDR3aa: CASSLRTRGGLTDTQYF
v_gene: TRBV6-2/TRBV6-3; j_gene: TRBJ1-2; CDR3aa: CASSRQEVGYTF
v_gene: TRBV7-2; j_gene: TRBJ2-1; CDR3aa: CASSFGRGIENEQFF
v_gene: TRBV20-1; j_gene: TRBJ2-1; CDR3aa: CSARGLREIDEQFF
v_gene: TRBV7-2; j_gene: TRBJ2-7; CDR3aa: CASHRAGGTYEQYF
v_gene: TRBV7-9; j_gene: TRBJ2-1; CDR3aa: CASSSGLRPNEQFF
v_gene: TRBV12-3/TRBV12-4; j_gene: TRBJ1-1; CDR3aa: CASRIQGYQPSFF
v_gene: TRBV2; j_gene: TRBJ2-5; CDR3aa: CASSPLGETQYF
v_gene: TRBV20-1; j_gene: TRBJ2-7; CDR3aa: CSASGRTYEQYF
v_gene: TRBV12-3/TRBV12-4; j_gene: TRBJ2-1; CDR3aa: CASSQSGASYNEQFF
v_gene: TRBV7-9; j_gene: TRBJ2-2; CDR3aa: CASRDRWENTGELFF
v_gene: TRBV6-5; j_gene: TRBJ1-5; CDR3aa: CASRRTGGGQPQHF
v_gene: TRBV29-1; j_gene: TRBJ1-1; CDR3aa: CSVARIGGPVNTEAFF
v_gene: TRBV27; j_gene: TRBJ2-7; CDR3aa: CASSPGTQFYEQYF
v_gene: TRBV12-3/TRBV12-4; j_gene: TRBJ2-7; CDR3aa: CVTSQGLLSYEQYF
v_gene: TRBV25-1; j_gene: TRBJ2-7; CDR3aa: CASSELGGDEQYF
v_gene: TRBV28; j_gene: TRBJ1-4; CDR3aa: CLTQGRGEKLFF
v_gene: TRBV20-1; j_gene: TRBJ2-2; CDR3aa: CSARGWGNEGTGELFF